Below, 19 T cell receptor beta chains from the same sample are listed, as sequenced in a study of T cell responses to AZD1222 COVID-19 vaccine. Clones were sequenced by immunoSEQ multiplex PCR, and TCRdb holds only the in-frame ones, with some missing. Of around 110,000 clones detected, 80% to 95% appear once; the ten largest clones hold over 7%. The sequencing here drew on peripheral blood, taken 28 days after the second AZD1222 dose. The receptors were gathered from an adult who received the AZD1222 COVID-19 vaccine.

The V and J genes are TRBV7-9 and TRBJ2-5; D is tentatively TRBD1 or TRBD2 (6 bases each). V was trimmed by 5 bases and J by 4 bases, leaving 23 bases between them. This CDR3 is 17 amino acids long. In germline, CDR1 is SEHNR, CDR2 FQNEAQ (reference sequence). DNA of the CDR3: TGTGCCAGCAGCGGACGAATTAGGGGGGTCGGGACAGAGACCCAGTACTTC. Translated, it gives CASSGRIRGVGTETQYF.

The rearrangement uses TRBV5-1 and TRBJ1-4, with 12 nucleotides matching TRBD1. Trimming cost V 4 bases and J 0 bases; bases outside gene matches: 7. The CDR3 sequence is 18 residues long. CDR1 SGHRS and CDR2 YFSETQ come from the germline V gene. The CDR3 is CASSVGTGGRATNEKLFF. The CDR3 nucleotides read TGCGCCAGCAGCGTGGGGACAGGGGGCCGGGCAACTAATGAAAAACTGTTTTTT. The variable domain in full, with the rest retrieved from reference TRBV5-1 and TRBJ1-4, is KAGVTQTPRYLIKTRGQQVTLSCSPISGHRSVSWYQQTPGQGLQFLFEYFSETQRNKGNFPGRFSGRQFSNSRSEMNVSTLELGDSALYLCASSVGTGGRATNEKLFFGSGTQLSVL.

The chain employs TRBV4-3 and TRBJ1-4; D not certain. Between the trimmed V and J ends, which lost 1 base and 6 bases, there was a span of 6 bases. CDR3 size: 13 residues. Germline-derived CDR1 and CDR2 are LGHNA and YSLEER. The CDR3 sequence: CASSQATDEKLFF. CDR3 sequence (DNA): TGCGCCAGCAGCCAAGCAACGGATGAAAAACTGTTTTTT.

The CDR3 DNA reads TGTGCCAGCAGCCCCCACCGCGTAACCCGGATAGCTTTCTTT. It specifies CASSPHRVTRIAFF. The chain has TRBV28 and TRBJ1-1; D unclear. This CDR3 is built from 14 residues. Germline CDR1 and CDR2: MDHEN and SYDVKM. The germline V and J ends were trimmed by 6 bases and 10 bases, with 21 bases remaining between them.

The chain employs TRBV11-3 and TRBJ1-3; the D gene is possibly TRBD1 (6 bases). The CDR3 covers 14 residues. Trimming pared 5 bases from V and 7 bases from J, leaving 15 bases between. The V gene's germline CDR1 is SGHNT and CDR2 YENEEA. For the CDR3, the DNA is TGTGCCAGCAGCCCAGGGGCATCTCCGAACACCATATATTTT. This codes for CASSPGASPNTIYF.

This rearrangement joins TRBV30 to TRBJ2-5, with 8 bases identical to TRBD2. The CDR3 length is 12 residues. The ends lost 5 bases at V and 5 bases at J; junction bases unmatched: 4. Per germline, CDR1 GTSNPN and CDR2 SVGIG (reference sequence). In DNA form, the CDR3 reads TGTGCCTGGGTTAGCGGGGTGGAGACCCAGTACTTC. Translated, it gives CAWVSGVETQYF.

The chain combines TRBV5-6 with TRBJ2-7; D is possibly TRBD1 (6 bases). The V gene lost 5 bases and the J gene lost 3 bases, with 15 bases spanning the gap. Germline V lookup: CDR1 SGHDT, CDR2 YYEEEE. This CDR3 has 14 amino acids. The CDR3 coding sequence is TGTGCCAGCAGTTCGGACAGCGCCTTCTACGAGCAGTACTTC. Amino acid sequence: CASSSDSAFYEQYF.

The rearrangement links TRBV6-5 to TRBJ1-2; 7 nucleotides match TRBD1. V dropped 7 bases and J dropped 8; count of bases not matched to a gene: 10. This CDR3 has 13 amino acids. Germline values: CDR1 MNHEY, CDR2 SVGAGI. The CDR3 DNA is TGTGCCAGCACCCTCGACAGGGTGAGGGGCTACACCTTC. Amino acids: CASTLDRVRGYTF.

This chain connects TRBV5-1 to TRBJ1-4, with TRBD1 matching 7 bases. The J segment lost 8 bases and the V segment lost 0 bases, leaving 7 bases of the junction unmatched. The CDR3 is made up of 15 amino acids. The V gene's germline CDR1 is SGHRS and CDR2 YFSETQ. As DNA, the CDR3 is TGCGCCAGCAGCTTGGGGGACAGCGGCGGCGAAAAACTGTTTTTT. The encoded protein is CASSLGDSGGEKLFF.

The CDR3 bases are TGTGCCAGCAGCTTAATTGATGAAAAACTGTTTTTT. This translates into CASSLIDEKLFF. The V and J genes are TRBV7-9 and TRBJ1-4, with D unclear. The CDR3 is 12 amino acids. V was trimmed by 2 bases and J by 6 bases, leaving 4 bases between them. Germline V gene data show CDR1 as SEHNR and CDR2 as FQNEAQ (reference sequence).

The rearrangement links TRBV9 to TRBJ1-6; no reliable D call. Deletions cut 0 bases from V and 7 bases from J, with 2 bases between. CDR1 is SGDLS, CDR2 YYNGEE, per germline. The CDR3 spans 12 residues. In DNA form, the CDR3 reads TGTGCCAGCAGCGTAGGGAATTCACCCCTCCACTTT. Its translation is CASSVGNSPLHF.

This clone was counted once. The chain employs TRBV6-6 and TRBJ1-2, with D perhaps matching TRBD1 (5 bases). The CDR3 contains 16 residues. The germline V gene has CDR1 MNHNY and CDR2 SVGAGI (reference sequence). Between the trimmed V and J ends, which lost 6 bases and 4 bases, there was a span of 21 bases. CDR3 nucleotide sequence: TGTGCCAGCAGCCACTGGCGTGGGGCAGTCCCCTATGGCTACACCTTC. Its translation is CASSHWRGAVPYGYTF.

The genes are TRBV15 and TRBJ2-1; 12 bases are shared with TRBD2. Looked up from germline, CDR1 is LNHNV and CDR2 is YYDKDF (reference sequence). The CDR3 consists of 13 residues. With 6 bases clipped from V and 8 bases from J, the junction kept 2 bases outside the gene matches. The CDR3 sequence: CATRTSGGHEQFF. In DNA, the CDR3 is TGTGCCACCAGGACTAGCGGGGGCCATGAGCAGTTCTTC.

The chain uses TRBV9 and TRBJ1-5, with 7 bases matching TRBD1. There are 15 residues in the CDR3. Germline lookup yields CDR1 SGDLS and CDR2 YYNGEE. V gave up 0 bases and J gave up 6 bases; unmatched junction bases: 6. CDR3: CASSVDPQGGQPQHF. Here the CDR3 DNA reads TGTGCCAGCAGCGTAGATCCCCAGGGGGGTCAGCCCCAGCATTTT.

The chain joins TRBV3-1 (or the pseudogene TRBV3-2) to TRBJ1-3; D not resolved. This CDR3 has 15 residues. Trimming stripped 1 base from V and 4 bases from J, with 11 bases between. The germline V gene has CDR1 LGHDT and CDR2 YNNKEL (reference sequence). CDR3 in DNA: TGTGCCAGCAGCCAAGGGAGCTGGCAGGGAAACACCATATATTTT. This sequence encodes CASSQGSWQGNTIYF.

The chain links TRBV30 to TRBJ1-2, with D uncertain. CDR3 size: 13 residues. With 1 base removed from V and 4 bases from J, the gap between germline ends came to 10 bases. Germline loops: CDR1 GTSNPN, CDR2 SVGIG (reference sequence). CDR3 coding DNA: TGTGCCTGGAGTGGGCACACAATCTATGGCTACACCTTC. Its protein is CAWSGHTIYGYTF.

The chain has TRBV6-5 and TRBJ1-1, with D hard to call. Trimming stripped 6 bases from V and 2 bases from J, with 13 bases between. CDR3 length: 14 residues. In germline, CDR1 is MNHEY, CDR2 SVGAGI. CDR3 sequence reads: CASSIRFQNTEAFF. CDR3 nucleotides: TGTGCCAGCAGCATACGGTTTCAAAACACTGAAGCTTTCTTT.

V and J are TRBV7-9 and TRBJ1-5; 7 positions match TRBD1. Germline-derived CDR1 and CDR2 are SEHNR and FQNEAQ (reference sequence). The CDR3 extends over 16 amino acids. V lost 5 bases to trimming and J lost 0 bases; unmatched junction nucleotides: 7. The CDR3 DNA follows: TGTGCCAGCAGCCACGGACAGGTAGATAGCAATCAGCCCCAGCATTTT. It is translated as CASSHGQVDSNQPQHF.

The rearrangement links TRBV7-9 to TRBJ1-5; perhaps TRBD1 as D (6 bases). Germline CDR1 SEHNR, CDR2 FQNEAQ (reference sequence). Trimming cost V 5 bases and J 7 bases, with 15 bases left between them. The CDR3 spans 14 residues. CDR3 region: CASSPEGGQQPQHF. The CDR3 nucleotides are TGTGCCAGCAGCCCCGAAGGGGGACAACAGCCCCAGCATTTT.